This T cell receptor (beta chain) was sequenced during a study of blood T cell repertoires in COVID-19. Turning to the study itself: The United States, Italy and Spain were the sources of the acute and convalescent COVID-19 samples. Sources were T cells, B-cell-depleted T cells, or PBMCs; the material itself was cDNA or gDNA.

On this clone itself: An end of the junction does not agree with germline; a read error may underlie this.

In the authors' methods: Reference gene primer amplification yielded estimated nucleated cell counts. Sequencing used immunoSEQ multiplex PCR; TCRdb keeps in-frame clones, though not all of them. The V and J calls and the clone size are those of that table, but D and trimming were determined from the DNA. Among some 240,000 clones listed, 84% were seen once. The CDR3 spans 12 residues. The chain recombines TRBV12-3 or TRBV12-4 with TRBJ1-1; TRBD1 is a possible D gene (5 bases). The TCR originated in a woman aged 40-49 years who had recovered from COVID-19. Sequencing input: peripheral blood. The DNA for the CDR3 is TGTGCCAGCAGTTTTTCATCCGAGACAGAACATTTT. As protein: CASSFSSETEHF.